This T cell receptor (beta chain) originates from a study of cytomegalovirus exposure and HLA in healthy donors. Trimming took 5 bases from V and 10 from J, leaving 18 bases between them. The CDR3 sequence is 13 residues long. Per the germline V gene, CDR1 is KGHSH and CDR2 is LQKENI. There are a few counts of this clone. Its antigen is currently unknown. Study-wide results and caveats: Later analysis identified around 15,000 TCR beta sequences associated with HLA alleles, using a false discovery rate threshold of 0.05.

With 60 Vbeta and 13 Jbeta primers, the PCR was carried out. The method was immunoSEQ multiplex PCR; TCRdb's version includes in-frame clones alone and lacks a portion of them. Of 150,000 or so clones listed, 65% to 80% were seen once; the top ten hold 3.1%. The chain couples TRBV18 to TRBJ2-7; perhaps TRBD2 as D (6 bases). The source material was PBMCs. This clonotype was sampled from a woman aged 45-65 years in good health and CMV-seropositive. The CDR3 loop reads CASSSKAEGPQYF. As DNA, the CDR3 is TGTGCCAGCTCATCCAAGGCGGAGGGTCCCCAGTACTTC.